This TCR beta chain was observed in a study of cytotoxic CD8 clonotypes in ibrutinib-treated CLL. Study information: Response specimens were obtained following a median treatment duration of 12 months, with a range of 6 to 36.

Sequenced by immunoSEQ multiplex PCR; TCRdb stores in-frame clones only, minus some. The table records about 50,000 clones, 45% to 60% of them present only once. Looked up from germline, CDR1 is MNHNS and CDR2 is SASEGT. Trimming pared 1 base from V and 7 bases from J, leaving 11 bases between. The CDR3 covers 14 residues. The specimen comprised PBMCs, sampled after 24 months of ibrutinib treatment. The sequence was obtained from a human donor with chronic lymphocytic leukemia. This chain connects TRBV6-1 to TRBJ2-1; D not certain. CDR3 coding DNA: TGTGCCAGCAGTGAAGGCCCCGTAGGAAATGAGCAGTTCTTC. Protein product: CASSEGPVGNEQFF.